The 9 T cell receptor beta chains in this list originate from one sample, sequenced in a study of memory CD4+ T cells and cytomegalovirus serostatus. Single viable CD3+CD4+CD8-CD45RO+ cells were sorted as the memory CD4+ T cells. Libraries were prepared by immunoSEQ multiplex PCR; TCRdb keeps only in-frame clonotypes and omits some of them. The table shows approximately 44,000 clones, with roughly four fifths occurring only once. Sequencing input: memory CD4+ T cells from blood. The receptors were sampled from an adult in good health and CMV-seronegative.

This chain links TRBV6-5 with TRBJ2-5; D is possibly TRBD2 (6 bases). The germline CDR1 and CDR2 sequences are MNHEY and SVGAGI. Trimming shortened V by 6 bases and J by 5 bases, and 19 bases separated the two germline ends. The CDR3 extends over 15 amino acids. The CDR3: CASRAPGTSGETQYF. The CDR3 coding sequence is TGTGCCAGCAGAGCCCCGGGTACGAGCGGGGAGACCCAGTACTTC.

The genes are TRBV5-1 and TRBJ2-1; a possible D gene is TRBD2 (5 bases). The CDR3 sequence is 16 residues long. V lost 0 bases to trimming and J lost 2 bases, with 12 bases between them. Germline V gene data show CDR1 as SGHRS and CDR2 as YFSETQ. The CDR3 reads CASSLGADSTYNEQFF. CDR3 DNA sequence: TGCGCCAGCAGCTTGGGAGCGGACTCCACCTACAATGAGCAGTTCTTC.

The sample holds one count of this clone. J is TRBJ2-1 and V is TRBV6-1; 9 bases match TRBD2. Trimming removed 1 base from V and 4 bases from J; junction bases left unmatched: 17. Germline CDR1 reads MNHNS; CDR2 reads SASEGT. This CDR3 has 20 amino acids. This CDR3 reads CASSEGGGLAGFGGYNEQFF. In DNA form, the CDR3 reads TGTGCCAGCAGTGAAGGCGGGGGACTAGCAGGGTTCGGAGGTTACAATGAGCAGTTCTTC.

This clone was detected only a few times. The chain's CDR3 is CSVRQGNTEAFF. CDR3 nucleotides: TGCAGCGTTCGACAGGGAAACACTGAAGCTTTCTTT. V usage is TRBV29-1 and J usage is TRBJ1-1; TRBD1 matches 7 bases. In germline, CDR1 is SQVTM, CDR2 ANQGSEA. CDR3 length: 12 residues. V was pared by 5 bases and J by 2 bases, with 2 bases of the junction left unmatched.

The rearrangement uses TRBV10-3 and TRBJ2-5, with TRBD1 matching over 7 bases. Germline values: CDR1 ENHRY, CDR2 SYGVKD. This CDR3 comprises 15 residues. The V and J ends lost 3 bases and 1 base, in that order; junction bases with no gene match: 5. The CDR3 DNA sequence: TGTGCCATCAGTGACGACAGGGCATTCCAAGAGACCCAGTACTTC. Translated, it gives CAISDDRAFQETQYF.

This clone was seen a few times. The chain carries TRBV6-1 and TRBJ1-2; 10 bases fit TRBD1. V was clipped by 6 bases and J by 6 bases; unmatched bases: 7. This CDR3 region has 14 residues. CDR1 and CDR2 from the germline V gene are MNHNS and SASEGT. The CDR3 DNA reads as TGTGCCAGCAGGACAACGGGACAGGGGCATGGCTACACCTTC. Its translation: CASRTTGQGHGYTF.

The V and J genes are TRBV25-1 and TRBJ2-5; 8 bases line up with TRBD1. The CDR3 covers 12 residues. The germline V gene has CDR1 MGHDK and CDR2 SYGVNS. The ends lost 6 bases at V and 5 bases at J; junction bases unmatched: 2. The CDR3 region has the DNA TGTGCCAGCAGAGACAGGGGTGAGACCCAGTACTTC. Protein product: CASRDRGETQYF. Full variable domain (rest looked up from reference TRBV25-1 and TRBJ2-5): EADIYQTPRYLVIGTGKKITLECSQTMGHDKMYWYQQDPGMELHLIHYSYGVNSTEKGDLSSESTVSRIRTEHFPLTLESARPSHTSQYLCASRDRGETQYFGPGTRLLVL.

V usage is TRBV28 and J usage is TRBJ2-7; the D gene could be TRBD1 or TRBD2 (6 bases each). From germline, CDR1 is MDHEN and CDR2 SYDVKM. V dropped 8 bases and J dropped 3 bases, with 14 bases sitting between them. This CDR3 region has 13 residues. This CDR3 reads CASSEGGLYEQYF. CDR3 DNA sequence: TGTGCCAGCTCCGAGGGGGGACTCTACGAGCAGTACTTC.

The sample holds one count of this clone. V and J are TRBV20-1 and TRBJ1-2; tentatively, D is TRBD1 (5 bases). Germline V CDR1 and CDR2: DFQATT, SNEGSKA (reference sequence). CDR3 length equals 10 residues. CDR3 in amino acids: CRGDRWGYTF. The DNA for the CDR3 is TGCAGGGGTGACAGATGGGGCTACACCTTC.